The 15 T cell receptor beta chains below all came from one sample that was sequenced in a study of T cell repertoires in cytomegalovirus infection. Antigen specificity for these receptors is unknown. TCRdb reanalysed the reads using MiXCR and keeps one entry per CDR3 protein. Of around 200,000 distinct CDR3 sequences listed, about 40% are singletons. Sequencing used CD8+ T cells from cultured PBMCs, obtained from culture after CMV antigen stimulation. These receptors came from a human donor in good health (CMV status not recorded). Some clones in this sample may be carry-over from other donors' samples.

This sequence joins TRBV9 and TRBJ2-2; possible D gene TRBD1, 6 bases. CDR1 and CDR2 (germline): SGDLS, YYNGEE. The length of the CDR3 is 14 residues. V dropped 2 bases and J dropped 8 bases, with 13 bases sitting between them. The CDR3 DNA follows: TGTGCCAGCAGCGTTGGACAGTCGGATGGGGAGCTGTTTTTT. Residues: CASSVGQSDGELFF. Filled out from reference TRBV9 and TRBJ2-2, the complete variable domain reads DSGVTQTPKHLITATGQRVTLRCSPRSGDLSVYWYQQSLDQGLQFLIQYYNGEERAKGNILERFSAQQFPDLHSELNLSSLELGDSALYFCASSVGQSDGELFFGEGSRLTVL.

Concerning this clonotype: The junction shows a germline mismatch at one end, possibly a read error. The rearrangement links TRBV4-1 to TRBJ2-7, with 7 bases that match TRBD1. The CDR3 extends over 14 amino acids. Germline assignment: CDR1 MGHRA and CDR2 YSYEKL. CDR3 sequence (DNA): TGTGCCAGCAGCGATGACAGGGAAGTCCACGAGCAGTACTTC. Translation: CASSDDREVHEQYF.

The V gene is TRBV27, the J gene TRBJ1-4; D possibly corresponds to TRBD1 (6 bases). The V end lost 6 bases, the J end lost 8 bases, and 28 bases lay between the germline ends. Per germline, CDR1 MNHEY and CDR2 SMNVEV (reference sequence). The CDR3 length is 18 residues. CDR3 residues: CASRPDLGDRSSYEKLFF. The CDR3 DNA sequence: TGTGCCAGCAGACCCGACCTCGGCGACAGGAGTAGTTACGAAAAACTGTTTTTT.

The V and J genes are TRBV28 and TRBJ2-1; the D is unclear. This CDR3 is built from 15 residues. Germline V gene data show CDR1 as MDHEN and CDR2 as SYDVKM. V was trimmed by 6 bases and J by 0 bases, leaving 12 bases between them. The CDR3 region is CASRPARSSYNEQFF. In DNA form, the CDR3 reads TGTGCCAGCAGACCAGCACGGAGCTCCTACAATGAGCAGTTCTTC.

The chain carries TRBV24-1 and TRBJ2-3; D is possibly TRBD1 or TRBD2 (5 bases each). The CDR3 has 18 amino acids. The germline V gene encodes CDR1 KGHDR and CDR2 SFDVKD. V dropped 2 bases and J dropped 2 bases, with 19 bases sitting between them. The CDR3 region has the DNA TGTGCCACCAGTGATTACCGGGACGCAGCCCCCCACACAGATACGCAGTATTTT. Protein sequence: CATSDYRDAAPHTDTQYF.

The CDR3, as DNA: TGTGCCAGTAGTGCAGACGTGAACACTGAAGCTTTCTTT. Its protein is CASSADVNTEAFF. The genes are TRBV19 and TRBJ1-1; D call uncertain. Looked up from germline, CDR1 is LNHDA and CDR2 is SQIVND (reference sequence). The CDR3 extends over 13 amino acids. Deletions cut 5 bases from V and 0 bases from J, with 7 bases between.

The CDR3 DNA is TGTGCCAGCAGGCACTCCAGGGCGAACAATGAGCAGTTCTTC. Its protein product is CASRHSRANNEQFF. The rearrangement uses TRBV7-2 and TRBJ2-1, with a weak D call TRBD1 (5 bases). The germline V and J ends were trimmed by 6 bases and 5 bases, with 14 bases remaining between them. The CDR3 extends over 14 amino acids. Germline V gene sequence: CDR1 SGHTA, CDR2 FQGNSA.

In its sample, this clonotype was seen a few times. The chain has TRBV12-3 or TRBV12-4 and TRBJ1-2, with D possibly being TRBD1 (6 bases). Trimming pared 1 base from V and 6 bases from J, leaving 15 bases between. The CDR3 totals 15 residues. CDR3 protein: CASSLVVQGIHGYTF. DNA for the CDR3: TGTGCCAGCAGTTTAGTCGTCCAGGGGATACATGGCTACACCTTC.

The chain is built from TRBV29-1 and TRBJ2-7, with 13 bases identical to TRBD2. CDR3 length equals 13 residues. The germline V gene has CDR1 SQVTM and CDR2 ANQGSEA. J gave up 5 bases and V 7 bases, and 5 bases lay outside the gene matches. DNA for the CDR3: TGCAGCGCCGGGACTAGCGGGGCGGACGAGCAGTACTTC. This translates into CSAGTSGADEQYF.

The chain uses TRBV29-1 and TRBJ1-5; 10 nucleotides line up with TRBD1. The CDR3 sequence is 14 residues long. The V gene end was trimmed by 6 bases and the J gene end by 1 base; junction bases not matched to a gene: 3. Germline V gene data show CDR1 as SQVTM and CDR2 as ANQGSEA. The chain's CDR3 is CSVGDRGSNQPQHF. The CDR3 nucleotides read TGCAGCGTAGGGGACAGGGGAAGCAATCAGCCCCAGCATTTT.

This clonotype has more than one count but fewer than ten. V gene TRBV27 combines with J gene TRBJ2-7; D is unresolved. The length of the CDR3 is 15 residues. V dropped 1 base and J dropped 2 bases, with 12 bases sitting between them. CDR1 and CDR2 from the germline V gene are MNHEY and SMNVEV (reference sequence). The CDR3 here is CASSLFGQSTYEQYF. Written as DNA, the CDR3 is TGTGCCAGCAGTTTATTTGGGCAGTCTACCTACGAGCAGTACTTC.

This chain links TRBV7-9 with TRBJ2-7, with D perhaps matching TRBD1 (7 bases). Trimming stripped 5 bases from V and 4 bases from J, with 21 bases between. CDR1 is SEHNR and CDR2 is FQNEAQ in the germline V gene (reference sequence). The CDR3 has 16 amino acids. The CDR3 DNA reads TGTGCCAGCAGCCCTAGGAGGGACAGAGATTCATACGAGCAGTACTTC. Its translation: CASSPRRDRDSYEQYF.

This chain uses TRBV20-1 with TRBJ2-7, with TRBD2 matching over 7 bases. From germline, CDR1 is DFQATT and CDR2 SNEGSKA (reference sequence). This CDR3 has 15 amino acids. V trimming: 1 base; J trimming: 2 bases; junction bases outside the gene matches: 8. CDR3 sequence reads: CSARVRTRPPYEQYF. CDR3 in DNA: TGCAGTGCTAGAGTTCGGACTAGACCTCCCTACGAGCAGTACTTC.

The chain combines TRBV5-6 with TRBJ2-1; TRBD1 matches 9 bases. After removal of 2 bases from V and 7 bases from J, the junction contained 7 bases not matched to a gene. Germline V gene data show CDR1 as SGHDT and CDR2 as YYEEEE. The CDR3 sequence is 15 residues long. The CDR3 sequence is CASSLYTGGSNEQFF. The CDR3 bases are TGTGCCAGCAGCTTATATACAGGGGGCTCGAATGAGCAGTTCTTC.

To note about this clonotype: The germline gene is not matched at one end of the junction; a read error may be the cause. The genes are TRBV9 and TRBJ1-5, with 8 bases matching TRBD1. Per the germline V gene, CDR1 is SGDLS and CDR2 is YYNGEE. The CDR3 sequence is 17 residues long. Written as DNA, the CDR3 is TGTGCCAGCAGCGTAGGTGATGGCAGGGGGCCCGATCAGCCCCAGCGTTTT. It is translated as CASSVGDGRGPDQPQRF. Using reference TRBV9 and TRBJ1-5 for the parts outside the CDR3, the full variable domain is DSGVTQTPKHLITATGQRVTLRCSPRSGDLSVYWYQQSLDQGLQFLIQYYNGEERAKGNILERFSAQQFPDLHSELNLSSLELGDSALYFCASSVGDGRGPDQPQRFGDGTRLSIL.